This T cell receptor beta chain was recorded in a study of blood T cell repertoires in COVID-19. Looking at the study overall: The origin of the acute and convalescent COVID-19 samples was the United States, Italy and Spain. T cells, B-cell-depleted T cells, or PBMCs provided the cDNA or gDNA that served as material.

Here immunoSEQ multiplex PCR was the method, and the copy in TCRdb shows in-frame clones only, minus some. The sample has tens of thousands of clones; around 90% are singletons. The CDR3 is 13 residues long. In germline, CDR1 is MNHEY, CDR2 SVGAGI. Trimming pared 5 bases from V and 11 bases from J, leaving 13 bases between. This rearrangement joins TRBV6-5 to TRBJ1-6; D might be TRBD1 (5 bases). Sequencing was done on a sample of peripheral blood. The TCR comes from a woman in her fifties or sixties with COVID-19, enrolled during active disease. The CDR3, as DNA: TGTGCCAGCAGTCTCCCAGGGCTGGCACCCCTCCACTTT. Protein sequence: CASSLPGLAPLHF.